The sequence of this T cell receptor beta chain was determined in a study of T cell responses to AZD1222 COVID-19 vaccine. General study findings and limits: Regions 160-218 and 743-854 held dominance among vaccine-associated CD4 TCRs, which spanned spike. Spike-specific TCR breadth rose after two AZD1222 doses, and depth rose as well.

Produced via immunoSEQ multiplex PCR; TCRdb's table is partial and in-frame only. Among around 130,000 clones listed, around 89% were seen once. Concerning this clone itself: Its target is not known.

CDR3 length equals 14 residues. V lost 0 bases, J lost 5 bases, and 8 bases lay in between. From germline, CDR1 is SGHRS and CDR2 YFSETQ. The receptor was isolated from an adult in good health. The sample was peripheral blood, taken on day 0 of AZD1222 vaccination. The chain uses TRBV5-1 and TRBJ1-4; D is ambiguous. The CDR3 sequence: CASSLAWENEKLFF. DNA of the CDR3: TGCGCCAGCAGCTTGGCCTGGGAGAATGAAAAACTGTTTTTT.